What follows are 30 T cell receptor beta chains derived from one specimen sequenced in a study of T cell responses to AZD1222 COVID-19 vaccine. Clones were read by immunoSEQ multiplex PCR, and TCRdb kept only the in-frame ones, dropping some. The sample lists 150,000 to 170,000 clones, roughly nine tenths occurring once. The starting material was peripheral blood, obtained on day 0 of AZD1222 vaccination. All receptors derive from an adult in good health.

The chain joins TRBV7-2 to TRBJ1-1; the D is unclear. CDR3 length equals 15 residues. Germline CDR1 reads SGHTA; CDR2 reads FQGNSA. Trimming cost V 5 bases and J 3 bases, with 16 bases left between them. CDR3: CASSPQSRQDTEAFF. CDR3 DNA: TGTGCCAGCAGCCCCCAATCAAGGCAGGACACTGAAGCTTTCTTT.

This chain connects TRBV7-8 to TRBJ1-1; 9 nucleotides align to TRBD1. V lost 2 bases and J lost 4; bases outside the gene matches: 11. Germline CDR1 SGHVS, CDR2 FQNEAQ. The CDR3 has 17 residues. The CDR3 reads CASSLILGQGTFTEAFF. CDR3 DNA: TGTGCCAGCAGCTTAATTCTGGGACAGGGTACGTTCACTGAAGCTTTCTTT.

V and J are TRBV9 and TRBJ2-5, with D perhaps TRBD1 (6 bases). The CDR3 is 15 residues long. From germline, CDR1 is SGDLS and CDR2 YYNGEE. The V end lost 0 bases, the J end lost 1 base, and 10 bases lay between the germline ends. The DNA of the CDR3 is TGTGCCAGCAGCGTAGTGGGGGCCCCCCAAGAGACCCAGTACTTC. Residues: CASSVVGAPQETQYF.

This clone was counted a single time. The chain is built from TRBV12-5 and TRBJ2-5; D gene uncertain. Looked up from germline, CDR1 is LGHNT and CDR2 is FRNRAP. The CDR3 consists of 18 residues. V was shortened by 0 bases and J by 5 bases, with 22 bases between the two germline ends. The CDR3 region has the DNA TGTGCTAGTGGTTTGGTATTGGACGGAGTGCCACGGAGCGAGACCCAGTACTTC. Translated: CASGLVLDGVPRSETQYF.

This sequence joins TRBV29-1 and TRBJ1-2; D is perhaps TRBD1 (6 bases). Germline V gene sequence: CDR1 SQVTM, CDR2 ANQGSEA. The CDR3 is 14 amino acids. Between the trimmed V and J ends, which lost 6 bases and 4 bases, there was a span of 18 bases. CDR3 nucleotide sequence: TGCAGCGTCCCCTCGACAGGATTTCTCTATGGCTACACCTTC. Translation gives CSVPSTGFLYGYTF. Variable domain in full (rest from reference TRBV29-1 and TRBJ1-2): SAVISQKPSRDICQRGTSLTIQCQVDSQVTMMFWYRQQPGQSLTLIATANQGSEATYESGFVIDKFPISRPNLTFSTLTVSNMSPEDSSIYLCSVPSTGFLYGYTFGSGTRLTVV.

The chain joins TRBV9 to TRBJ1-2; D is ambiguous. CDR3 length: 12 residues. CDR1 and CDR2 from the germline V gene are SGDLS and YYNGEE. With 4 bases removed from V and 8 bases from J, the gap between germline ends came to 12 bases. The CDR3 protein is CASSPGPIGYTF. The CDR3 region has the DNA TGTGCCAGCAGCCCTGGGCCTATCGGCTACACCTTC.

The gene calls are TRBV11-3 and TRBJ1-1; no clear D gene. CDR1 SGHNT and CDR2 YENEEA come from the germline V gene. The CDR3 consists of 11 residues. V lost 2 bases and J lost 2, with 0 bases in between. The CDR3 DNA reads TGTGCCAGCAGCTTAAACACTGAAGCTTTCTTT. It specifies CASSLNTEAFF.

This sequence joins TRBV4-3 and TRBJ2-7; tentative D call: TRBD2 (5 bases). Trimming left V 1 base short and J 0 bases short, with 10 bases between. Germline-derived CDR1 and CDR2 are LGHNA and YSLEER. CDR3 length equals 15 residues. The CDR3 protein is CASSQGSGPSYEQYF. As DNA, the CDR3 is TGCGCCAGCAGCCAAGGGAGCGGACCCTCCTACGAGCAGTACTTC.

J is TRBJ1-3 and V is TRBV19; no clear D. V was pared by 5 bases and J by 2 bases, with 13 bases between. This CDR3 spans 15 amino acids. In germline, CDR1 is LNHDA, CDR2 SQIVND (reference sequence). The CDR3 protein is CASSPGPFPGNTIYF. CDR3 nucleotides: TGTGCCAGTAGTCCTGGACCCTTCCCTGGAAACACCATATATTTT.

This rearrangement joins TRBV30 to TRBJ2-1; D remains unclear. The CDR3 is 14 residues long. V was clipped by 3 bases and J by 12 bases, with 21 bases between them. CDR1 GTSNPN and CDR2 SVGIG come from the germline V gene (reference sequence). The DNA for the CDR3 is TGTGCCTGGAGACGGGTGAACGACCCCCTCGGGCAGTTCTTC. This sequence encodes CAWRRVNDPLGQFF.

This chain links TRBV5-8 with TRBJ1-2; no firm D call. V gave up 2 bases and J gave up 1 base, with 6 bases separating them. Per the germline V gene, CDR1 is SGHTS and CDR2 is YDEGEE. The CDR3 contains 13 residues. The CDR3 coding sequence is TGTGCCAGCAGCTTTCAGCATAACTATGGCTACACCTTC. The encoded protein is CASSFQHNYGYTF.

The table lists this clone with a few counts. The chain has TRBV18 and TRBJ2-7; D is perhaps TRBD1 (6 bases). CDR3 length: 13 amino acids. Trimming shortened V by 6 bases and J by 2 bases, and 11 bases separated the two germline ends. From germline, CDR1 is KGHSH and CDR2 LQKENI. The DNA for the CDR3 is TGTGCCAGCTCCCCGGGACAACCCTACGAGCAGTACTTC. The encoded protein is CASSPGQPYEQYF.

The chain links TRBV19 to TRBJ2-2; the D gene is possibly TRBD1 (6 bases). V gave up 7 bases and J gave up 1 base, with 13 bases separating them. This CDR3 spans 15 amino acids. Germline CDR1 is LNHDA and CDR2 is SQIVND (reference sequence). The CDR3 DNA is TGTGCCAGTAACGGACAGTTAGGGAACACCGGGGAGCTGTTTTTT. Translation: CASNGQLGNTGELFF. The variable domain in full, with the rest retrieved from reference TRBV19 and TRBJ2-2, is DGGITQSPKYLFRKEGQNVTLSCEQNLNHDAMYWYRQDPGQGLRLIYYSQIVNDFQKGDIAEGYSVSREKKESFPLTVTSAQKNPTAFYLCASNGQLGNTGELFFGEGSRLTVL.

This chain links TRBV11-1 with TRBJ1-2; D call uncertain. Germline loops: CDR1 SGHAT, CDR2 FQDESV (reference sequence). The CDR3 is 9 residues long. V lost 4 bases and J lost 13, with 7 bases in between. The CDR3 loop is CASSSPPTF. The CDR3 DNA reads TGTGCCAGCAGCTCGCCCCCCACCTTC.

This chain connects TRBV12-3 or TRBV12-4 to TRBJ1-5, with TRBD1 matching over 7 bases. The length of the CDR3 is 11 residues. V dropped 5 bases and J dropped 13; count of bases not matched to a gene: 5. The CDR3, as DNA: TGTGCCAGCAGTATCGGGACAGTACAGCATTTT. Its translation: CASSIGTVQHF.

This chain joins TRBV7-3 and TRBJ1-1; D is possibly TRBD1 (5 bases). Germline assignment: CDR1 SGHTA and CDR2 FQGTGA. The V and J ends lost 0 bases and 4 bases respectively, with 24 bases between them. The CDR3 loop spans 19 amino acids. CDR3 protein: CASSLTSGTSNQGRTEAFF. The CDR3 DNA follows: TGTGCCAGCAGCTTAACATCCGGGACTTCTAACCAGGGCCGCACTGAAGCTTTCTTT. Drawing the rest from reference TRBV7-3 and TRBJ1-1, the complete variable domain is GAGVSQTPSNKVTEKGKYVELRCDPISGHTALYWYRQSLGQGPEFLIYFQGTGAADDSGLPNDRFFAVRPEGSVSTLKIQRTERGDSAVYLCASSLTSGTSNQGRTEAFFGQGTRLTVV.

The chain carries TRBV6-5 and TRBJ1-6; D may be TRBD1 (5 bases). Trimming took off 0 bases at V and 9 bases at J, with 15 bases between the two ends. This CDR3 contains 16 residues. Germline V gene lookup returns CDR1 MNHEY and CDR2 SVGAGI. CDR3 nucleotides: TGTGCCAGCAGTTACTCCACAGGCCCGGGGGGTTCACCCCTCCACTTT. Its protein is CASSYSTGPGGSPLHF.

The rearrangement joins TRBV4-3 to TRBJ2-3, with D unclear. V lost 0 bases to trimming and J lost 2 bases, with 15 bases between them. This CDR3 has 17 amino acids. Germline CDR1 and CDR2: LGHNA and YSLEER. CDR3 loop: CASSQDSPRYPTDTQYF. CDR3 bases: TGCGCCAGCAGCCAAGATTCCCCCCGCTACCCCACAGATACGCAGTATTTT.

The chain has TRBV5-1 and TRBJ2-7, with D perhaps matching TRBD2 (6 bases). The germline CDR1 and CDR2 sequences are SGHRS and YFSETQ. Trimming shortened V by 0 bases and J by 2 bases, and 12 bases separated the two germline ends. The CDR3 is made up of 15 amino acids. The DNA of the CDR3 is TGCGCCAGCAGCTTGGGGGACTTCGAAACCTACGAGCAGTACTTC. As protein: CASSLGDFETYEQYF. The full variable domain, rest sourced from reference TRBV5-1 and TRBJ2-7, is KAGVTQTPRYLIKTRGQQVTLSCSPISGHRSVSWYQQTPGQGLQFLFEYFSETQRNKGNFPGRFSGRQFSNSRSEMNVSTLELGDSALYLCASSLGDFETYEQYFGPGTRLTVT.

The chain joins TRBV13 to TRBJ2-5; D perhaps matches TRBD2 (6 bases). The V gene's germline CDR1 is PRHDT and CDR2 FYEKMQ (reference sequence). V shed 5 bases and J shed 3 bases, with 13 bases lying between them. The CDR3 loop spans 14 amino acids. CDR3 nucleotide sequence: TGTGCCAGCAGCCCCTCGTGGGGGGAAGAGACCCAGTACTTC. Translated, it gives CASSPSWGEETQYF. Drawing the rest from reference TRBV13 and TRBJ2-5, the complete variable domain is AAGVIQSPRHLIKEKRETATLKCYPIPRHDTVYWYQQGPGQDPQFLISFYEKMQSDKGSIPDRFSAQQFSDYHSELNMSSLELGDSALYFCASSPSWGEETQYFGPGTRLLVL.

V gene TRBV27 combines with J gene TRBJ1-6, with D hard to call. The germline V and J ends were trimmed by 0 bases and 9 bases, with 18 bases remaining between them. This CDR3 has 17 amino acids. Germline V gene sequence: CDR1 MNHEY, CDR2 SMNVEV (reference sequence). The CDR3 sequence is CASSLSRGPGRSSPLHF. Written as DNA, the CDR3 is TGTGCCAGCAGTTTATCTAGAGGCCCAGGTCGGAGTTCACCCCTCCACTTT.

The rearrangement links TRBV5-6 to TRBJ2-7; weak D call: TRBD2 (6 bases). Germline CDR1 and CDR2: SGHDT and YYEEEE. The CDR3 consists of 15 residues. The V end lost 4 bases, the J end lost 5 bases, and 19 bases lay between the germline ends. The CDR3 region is CASSEAGPPLHEQYF. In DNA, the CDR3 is TGTGCCAGCAGCGAGGCGGGACCTCCGCTCCACGAGCAGTACTTC.

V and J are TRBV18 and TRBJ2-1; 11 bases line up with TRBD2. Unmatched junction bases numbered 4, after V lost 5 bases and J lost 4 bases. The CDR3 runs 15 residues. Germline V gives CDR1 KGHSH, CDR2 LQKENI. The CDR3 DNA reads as TGTGCCAGCTCAACTAGCGGGGGTCAATACAATGAGCAGTTCTTC. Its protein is CASSTSGGQYNEQFF.

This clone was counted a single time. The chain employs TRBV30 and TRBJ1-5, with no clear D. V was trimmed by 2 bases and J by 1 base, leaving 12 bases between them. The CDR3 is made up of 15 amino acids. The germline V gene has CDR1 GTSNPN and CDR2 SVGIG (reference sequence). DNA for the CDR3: TGTGCCTGGAGTCCGACGAGACCGAGCAATCAGCCCCAGCATTTT. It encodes CAWSPTRPSNQPQHF.

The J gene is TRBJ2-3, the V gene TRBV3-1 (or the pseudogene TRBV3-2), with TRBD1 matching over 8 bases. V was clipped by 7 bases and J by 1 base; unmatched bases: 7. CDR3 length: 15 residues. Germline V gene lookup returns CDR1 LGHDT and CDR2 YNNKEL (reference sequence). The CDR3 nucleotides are TGTGCCAGCACCTCCGGGACAGGTGGCACAGATACGCAGTATTTT. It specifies CASTSGTGGTDTQYF.

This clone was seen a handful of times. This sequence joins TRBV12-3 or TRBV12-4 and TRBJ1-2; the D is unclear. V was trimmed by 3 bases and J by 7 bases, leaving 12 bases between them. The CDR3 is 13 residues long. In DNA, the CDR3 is TGTGCCAGCAGTTTGGTCGTTGCGGTTGGCTACACCTTC. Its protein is CASSLVVAVGYTF.

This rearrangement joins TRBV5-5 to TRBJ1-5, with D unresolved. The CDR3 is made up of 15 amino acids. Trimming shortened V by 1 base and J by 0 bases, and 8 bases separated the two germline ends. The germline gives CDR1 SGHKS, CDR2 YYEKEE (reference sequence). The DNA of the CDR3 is TGTGCCAGCAGCTTGCGTCCTCATAGCAATCAGCCCCAGCATTTT. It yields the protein CASSLRPHSNQPQHF.

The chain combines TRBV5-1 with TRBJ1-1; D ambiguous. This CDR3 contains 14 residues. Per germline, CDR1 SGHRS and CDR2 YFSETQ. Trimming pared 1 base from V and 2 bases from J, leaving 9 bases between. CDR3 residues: CASSLTRQNTEAFF. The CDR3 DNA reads TGCGCCAGCAGCTTGACTCGGCAAAACACTGAAGCTTTCTTT.

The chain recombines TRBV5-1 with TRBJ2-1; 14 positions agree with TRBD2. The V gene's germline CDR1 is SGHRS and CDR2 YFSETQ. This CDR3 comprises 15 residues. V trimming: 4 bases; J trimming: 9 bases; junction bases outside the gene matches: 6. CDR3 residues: CASSPGTSGRFEQFF. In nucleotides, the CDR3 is TGCGCCAGCAGCCCCGGGACTAGCGGGAGATTTGAGCAGTTCTTC.

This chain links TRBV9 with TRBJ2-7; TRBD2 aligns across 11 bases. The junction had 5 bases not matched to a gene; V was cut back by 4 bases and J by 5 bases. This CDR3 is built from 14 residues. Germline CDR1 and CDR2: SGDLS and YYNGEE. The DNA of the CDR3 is TGTGCCAGCAGCCTGACTAGCGGGATCCACGAGCAGTACTTC. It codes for CASSLTSGIHEQYF.